This T cell receptor beta chain was captured by sequencing in a study of CD8 T cells in Susac syndrome. Peripheral blood CD8+ and CD4+ T cells were profiled by TCR beta sequencing. FACS was used to enrich TEMRA cells, whereas the CD8+ and CD4+ T cells were obtained by negative isolation. Reverse transcription of about 0.45 to 1 ug RNA was carried out with random hexamers. In TCRdb, the immunoSEQ multiplex PCR reads were re-called with MiXCR into one record per CDR3 protein. The table has 300,000 to 350,000 distinct CDR3 sequences, just over 90% seen once. This TCR came from a human donor with multiple sclerosis. The sequenced material came from CD4+ T cells from PBMCs.

Here the CDR3 reads CASSQDGTAGNTIYF. CDR3 DNA sequence: TGCGCCAGCAGCCAAGATGGGACAGCTGGAAACACCATATATTTT. The chain links TRBV4-1 to TRBJ1-3, with 7 bases fitting TRBD1. The junction had 1 base not matched to a gene; V was cut back by 0 bases and J by 2 bases. The CDR3 sequence is 15 residues long. Germline CDR1 reads MGHRA; CDR2 reads YSYEKL.